These 18 T cell receptor beta chains were sequenced from one sample in a study of PD-1 blockade in mismatch repair-deficient tumors. Produced via immunoSEQ multiplex PCR; TCRdb's table is partial and in-frame only. The repertoire consists of tens of thousands of clones, with roughly 80% occurring once and the leading ten covering 2.5% to 3.5%. The starting material was PBMCs, obtained before pembrolizumab treatment. The receptor source for this set is an adult with mismatch repair-deficient cancer.

V usage is TRBV7-8 and J usage is TRBJ1-3, with unresolved D. Germline CDR1 SGHVS, CDR2 FQNEAQ. The CDR3 loop spans 16 amino acids. V lost 1 base and J lost 4, with 14 bases in between. As DNA, the CDR3 is TGTGCCAGCAGCTTAGGGACGGCCGGCGGGGGAAACACCATATATTTT. It yields the protein CASSLGTAGGGNTIYF.

V usage is TRBV5-4 and J usage is TRBJ1-2, with 11 bases fitting TRBD1. The CDR3 contains 15 residues. Per germline, CDR1 SGHNT and CDR2 YYREEE (reference sequence). V gave up 5 bases and J gave up 4 bases; unmatched junction bases: 7. CDR3 sequence reads: CASRTGTGGPYGYTF. CDR3 DNA: TGTGCCAGCAGGACCGGGACAGGGGGACCCTATGGCTACACCTTC.

This chain connects TRBV19 to TRBJ1-6, with TRBD1 identical over 9 bases. The CDR3 extends over 16 amino acids. The V segment lost 6 bases and the J segment 8 bases; nucleotides outside the gene matches: 11. Germline V gene data show CDR1 as LNHDA and CDR2 as SQIVND (reference sequence). CDR3 loop: CASSKTGTGSYSPLHF. For the CDR3, the DNA is TGTGCCAGTAGCAAGACCGGGACAGGGTCCTATTCACCCCTCCACTTT.

The rearrangement joins TRBV19 to TRBJ2-5; TRBD2 agrees at 7 bases. The J call is in doubt because the DNA end fits TRBJ2-7 better. Germline-derived CDR1 and CDR2 are LNHDA and SQIVND (reference sequence). The CDR3 runs 14 residues. The CDR3 loop is CASSPPGGTYEQYF. In DNA, the CDR3 is TGTGCCAGTAGTCCCCCGGGGGGTACCTACGAGCAGTACTTC.

The chain couples TRBV19 to TRBJ1-2, with D unclear. Trimming removed 7 bases from V and 1 base from J, with 25 bases in between. Germline assignment: CDR1 LNHDA and CDR2 SQIVND (reference sequence). There are 18 residues in the CDR3. The CDR3 spells CASTNGWPEQTNNYGYTF. The CDR3 DNA reads as TGTGCCAGTACCAATGGGTGGCCGGAGCAAACGAATAACTATGGCTACACCTTC.

This chain joins TRBV10-1 and TRBJ2-7; TRBD2 aligns across 7 bases. V was pared by 4 bases and J by 11 bases, with 11 bases of the junction left unmatched. The CDR3 covers 13 residues. Per germline, CDR1 WNHNN and CDR2 SYGVQD (reference sequence). CDR3 amino acids: CASSVGGSVAEYF. The CDR3 bases are TGCGCCAGCAGTGTCGGCGGGAGCGTTGCGGAGTACTTC.

The rearrangement joins TRBV7-8 to TRBJ2-1, with 7 nucleotides matching TRBD1. Germline assignment: CDR1 SGHVS and CDR2 FQNEAQ. The CDR3 is 15 amino acids. The V and J ends lost 1 base and 13 bases, in that order; junction bases with no gene match: 13. The CDR3 DNA sequence: TGTGCCAGCAGCTTAGACAGGGGTTATCACGACCCCCAGTTCTTC. It is translated as CASSLDRGYHDPQFF. Together with reference TRBV7-8 and TRBJ2-1, the CDR3 gives the full variable domain: GAGVSQSPRYKVAKRGQDVALRCDPISGHVSLFWYQQALGQGPEFLTYFQNEAQLDKSGLPSDRFFAERPEGSVSTLKIQRTQQEDSAVYLCASSLDRGYHDPQFFGPGTRLTVL.

This clone has just one count. This rearrangement joins TRBV28 to TRBJ2-1; the match to TRBD2 covers 7 bases. Germline lookup yields CDR1 MDHEN and CDR2 SYDVKM. The CDR3 length is 17 residues. V shed 5 bases and J 7 bases; nucleotides not matched to a gene: 17. Here the CDR3 DNA reads TGTGCCAGCAGTATCGCCGATCTAGCGGATTATAGGAATGAGCAGTTCTTC. As protein: CASSIADLADYRNEQFF.

This clone was seen just once. The genes are TRBV6-4 and TRBJ1-4; 7 nucleotides align to TRBD1. The CDR3 has 18 residues. Losses at the gene ends were 8 bases for V and 0 bases for J; bases not matched to a gene: 15. The germline CDR1 and CDR2 sequences are MRHNA and SNTAGT. In DNA form, the CDR3 reads TGTGCCAGCCCAGGGCGCAGGGGGTTACTTGCAACTAATGAAAAACTGTTTTTT. It encodes CASPGRRGLLATNEKLFF.

This clone was recorded only once. The rearrangement links TRBV4-1 to TRBJ2-1; D perhaps matches TRBD1 (6 bases). The CDR3 runs 14 residues. CDR1 is MGHRA, CDR2 YSYEKL, per germline. V was cut by 6 bases and J by 5 bases, with 14 bases left in between. The CDR3 spells CASRARDKNNEQFF. The CDR3 DNA reads TGCGCCAGCAGGGCCCGGGACAAAAACAATGAGCAGTTCTTC.

V and J are TRBV11-3 and TRBJ2-1; 7 bases fit TRBD2. Germline V gene sequence: CDR1 SGHNT, CDR2 YENEEA. The V and J ends lost 0 bases and 7 bases, in that order; junction bases with no gene match: 6. The CDR3 extends over 15 amino acids. The CDR3 loop reads CASSLDLGGENEQFF. DNA of the CDR3: TGTGCCAGCAGCTTAGACCTTGGGGGGGAAAATGAGCAGTTCTTC.

The chain carries TRBV6-1 and TRBJ1-2; D might be TRBD1 (6 bases). From germline, CDR1 is MNHNS and CDR2 SASEGT. The germline V and J ends were trimmed by 0 bases and 9 bases, with 11 bases remaining between them. This CDR3 is built from 13 residues. The CDR3, as DNA: TGTGCCAGCAGTGAAGCGCGAAGGGGGAGCTACACCTTC. It translates to CASSEARRGSYTF.

CDR3 sequence: CAWSGRASNQPQHF. The CDR3 region has the DNA TGTGCCTGGAGTGGGAGGGCTAGCAATCAGCCCCAGCATTTT. The chain links TRBV30 to TRBJ1-5; D not certain. Per germline, CDR1 GTSNPN and CDR2 SVGIG (reference sequence). The CDR3 is made up of 14 amino acids. Deletions cut 1 base from V and 0 bases from J, with 7 bases between.

V gene TRBV27 combines with J gene TRBJ2-1; tentatively, D is TRBD2 (6 bases). The length of the CDR3 is 15 residues. Trimming removed 0 bases at V and 9 bases at J, with 15 bases between. From germline, CDR1 is MNHEY and CDR2 SMNVEV (reference sequence). CDR3 sequence: CASSLSTRGETEQFF. As DNA, the CDR3 is TGTGCCAGCAGTTTATCGACTAGGGGAGAGACTGAGCAGTTCTTC.

This chain links TRBV10-1 with TRBJ2-7; TRBD2 agrees at 15 bases. The CDR3 is made up of 15 amino acids. Trimming took 4 bases from V and 5 from J; bases not matched to a gene: 3. Germline values: CDR1 WNHNN, CDR2 SYGVQD (reference sequence). The CDR3 sequence is CASSAGTSGRNEQYF. The CDR3 DNA reads TGCGCCAGCAGTGCTGGGACTAGCGGGAGGAACGAGCAGTACTTC.

This clone was recorded only once. This chain links TRBV27 with TRBJ2-1; 10 bases agree with TRBD2. Germline CDR1 is MNHEY and CDR2 is SMNVEV (reference sequence). The CDR3 extends over 18 amino acids. Losses at the gene ends were 9 bases for V and 8 bases for J; bases not matched to a gene: 22. CDR3 DNA: TGTGCCAGTATGACCCGGGCTAGCGGGAGCCTTACGGGAGATGAGCAGTTCTTC. Its protein product is CASMTRASGSLTGDEQFF.

The genes are TRBV7-9 and TRBJ2-7, with 8 positions matching TRBD2. Trimming removed 6 bases from V and 4 bases from J; junction bases left unmatched: 8. The germline gives CDR1 SEHNR, CDR2 FQNEAQ (reference sequence). This CDR3 is built from 14 residues. Written as DNA, the CDR3 is TGTGCCAGCAGTTGGCGGGAGGAAACATACGAGCAGTACTTC. Its protein is CASSWREETYEQYF.

CDR3 sequence: CASSLVQGNEQFF. In nucleotides, the CDR3 is TGTGCCAGCAGTTTAGTCCAGGGCAATGAGCAGTTCTTC. V usage is TRBV27 and J usage is TRBJ2-1; D is perhaps TRBD1 (5 bases). The germline V and J ends were trimmed by 2 bases and 6 bases, with 8 bases remaining between them. The CDR3 extends over 13 amino acids. CDR1 and CDR2 (germline): MNHEY, SMNVEV (reference sequence).